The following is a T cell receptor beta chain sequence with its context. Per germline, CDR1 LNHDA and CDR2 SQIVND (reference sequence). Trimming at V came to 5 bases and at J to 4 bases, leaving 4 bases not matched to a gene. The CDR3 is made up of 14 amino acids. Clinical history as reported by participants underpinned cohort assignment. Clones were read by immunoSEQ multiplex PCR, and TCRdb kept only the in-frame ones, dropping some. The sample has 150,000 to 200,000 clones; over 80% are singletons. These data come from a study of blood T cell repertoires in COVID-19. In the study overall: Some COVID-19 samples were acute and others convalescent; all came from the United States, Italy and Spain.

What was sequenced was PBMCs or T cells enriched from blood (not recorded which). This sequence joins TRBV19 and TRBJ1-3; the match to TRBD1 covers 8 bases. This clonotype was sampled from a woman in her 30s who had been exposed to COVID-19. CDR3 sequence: CASSADRGGNTIYF. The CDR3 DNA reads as TGTGCCAGTAGTGCAGACAGGGGCGGAAACACCATATATTTT.